The 12 T cell receptor beta chains below come from one sample, sequenced in a study of OX40 agonist ivuxolimab in advanced cancers. Produced via immunoSEQ multiplex PCR; TCRdb's table is partial and in-frame only. The table includes roughly 39,000 clones, over 80% detected once. The source was CD4+ or CD8+ T cells sorted from blood, collected in a trial of the OX40 agonist ivuxolimab. The source of these receptors is an adult with an advanced solid tumor such as melanoma, head and neck, liver or kidney cancer.

The chain couples TRBV7-2 to TRBJ2-7; D may be TRBD1 or TRBD2 (5 bases each). CDR3 length: 16 amino acids. The germline CDR1 and CDR2 sequences are SGHTA and FQGNSA. Trimming stripped 5 bases from V and 1 base from J, with 18 bases between. Written as DNA, the CDR3 is TGTGCCAGCAGCCTAAGAGGGGCCTCACTTTCCTACGAGCAGTACTTC. It encodes CASSLRGASLSYEQYF.

This sequence joins TRBV7-9 and TRBJ2-7; TRBD1 matches 10 bases. Germline V CDR1 and CDR2: SEHNR, FQNEAQ (reference sequence). The CDR3 has 16 amino acids. The V gene end was trimmed by 8 bases and the J gene end by 1 base; junction bases not matched to a gene: 11. DNA for the CDR3: TGTGCCAGCGGTTTTATTGGGGACAGGGGATCCTACGAGCAGTACTTC. Translation: CASGFIGDRGSYEQYF.

The V and J genes are TRBV6-5 and TRBJ2-1; perhaps TRBD2 as D (6 bases). The germline gives CDR1 MNHEY, CDR2 SVGAGI. The CDR3 has 15 amino acids. With 8 bases removed from V and 0 bases from J, the gap between germline ends came to 14 bases. The CDR3 sequence is CASAGWESSYNEQFF. In nucleotides, the CDR3 is TGTGCCAGCGCGGGGTGGGAGAGCTCCTACAATGAGCAGTTCTTC.

The chain combines TRBV11-2 with TRBJ2-1; TRBD2 matches at 11 bases. The ends lost 5 bases at V and 4 bases at J; junction bases unmatched: 4. The CDR3 length is 15 residues. Germline CDR1 and CDR2: SGHAT and FQNNGV. The CDR3 sequence is CASSVGTSGYNEQFF. The CDR3 bases are TGTGCCAGCAGCGTCGGGACTAGCGGTTACAATGAGCAGTTCTTC.

V is TRBV27 and J is TRBJ2-7, with D perhaps being TRBD1 or TRBD2 (5 bases each). The CDR3 spans 17 residues. Germline values: CDR1 MNHEY, CDR2 SMNVEV (reference sequence). Trimming shortened V by 5 bases and J by 1 base, and 21 bases separated the two germline ends. The CDR3 here is CASSPIFGESGSYEQYF. The CDR3 DNA reads TGTGCCAGCAGTCCGATCTTCGGGGAGTCAGGGTCCTACGAGCAGTACTTC.

This sequence joins TRBV9 and TRBJ2-1, with D unresolved. Germline V gene sequence: CDR1 SGDLS, CDR2 YYNGEE. V lost 2 bases to trimming and J lost 6 bases, with 9 bases between them. The CDR3 runs to 13 residues. The chain's CDR3 is CASSVHSANEQFF. In DNA form, the CDR3 reads TGTGCCAGCAGCGTCCATTCCGCCAATGAGCAGTTCTTC.

In nucleotides, the CDR3 is TGTGCCAGCAGCTACTCCGGGACTAGCAGAAACAATGAGCAGTTCTTC. It translates to CASSYSGTSRNNEQFF. This rearrangement joins TRBV7-9 to TRBJ2-1; TRBD2 matches at 9 bases. Losses at the gene ends were 4 bases for V and 5 bases for J; bases not matched to a gene: 9. CDR1 is SEHNR, CDR2 FQNEAQ, per germline (reference sequence). This CDR3 contains 16 residues.

The V gene is TRBV9, the J gene TRBJ2-1, with D maybe TRBD2 (5 bases). The germline V gene has CDR1 SGDLS and CDR2 YYNGEE. The V end was cut by 4 bases, the J end by 0 bases, with 23 bases between. The CDR3 loop spans 19 amino acids. CDR3 sequence: CASSLRRAPVPSSYNEQFF. CDR3 in DNA: TGTGCCAGCAGCCTGCGGCGGGCCCCCGTACCGAGCTCCTACAATGAGCAGTTCTTC.

In DNA, the CDR3 is TGCGCCAGCAGCTCGGTGGGGTACGAGCAGTACTTC. Amino acid sequence: CASSSVGYEQYF. The chain recombines TRBV5-1 with TRBJ2-7; D is undetermined. The CDR3 sequence is 12 residues long. The germline gives CDR1 SGHRS, CDR2 YFSETQ. V lost 3 bases to trimming and J lost 4 bases, with 8 bases between them.

This clone was observed a few times. This rearrangement joins TRBV9 to TRBJ2-2; 7 bases are a match to TRBD2. The junction had 5 bases not matched to a gene; V was cut back by 3 bases and J by 6 bases. The CDR3 has 14 residues. CDR1 is SGDLS, CDR2 YYNGEE, per germline. CDR3 in amino acids: CASSGGSSAGELFF. CDR3 coding DNA: TGTGCCAGCAGCGGCGGGAGCAGTGCCGGGGAGCTGTTTTTT.

This rearrangement joins TRBV6-5 to TRBJ2-4; D not certain. Germline CDR1 reads MNHEY; CDR2 reads SVGAGI. Trimming removed 2 bases from V and 12 bases from J, with 5 bases in between. This CDR3 has 10 residues. The CDR3 DNA sequence: TGTGCCAGCAGTTACAGGGCTCAGTACTTC. Amino acids: CASSYRAQYF.

V is TRBV2 and J is TRBJ2-2; D remains unclear. This CDR3 is built from 13 residues. The germline V gene has CDR1 SNHLY and CDR2 FYNNEI. Trimming shortened V by 7 bases and J by 0 bases, and 6 bases separated the two germline ends. CDR3 nucleotides: TGTGCCAGCACCACTACGAACACCGGGGAGCTGTTTTTT. It codes for CASTTTNTGELFF. The full variable domain, its missing parts supplied by reference TRBV2 and TRBJ2-2, is EPEVTQTPSHQVTQMGQEVILRCVPISNHLYFYWYRQILGQKVEFLVSFYNNEISEKSEIFDDQFSVERPDGSNFTLKIRSTKLEDSAMYFCASTTTNTGELFFGEGSRLTVL.